This is a list of T cell receptor beta chains from one sample in a study of read filtering for tumor transcriptome and immune sequencing. TCRdb fed the reads into MiXCR, producing one record per CDR3 protein. The sample contains about 22,000 distinct CDR3 sequences, roughly an eighth of which appear only once. Sequences were obtained from a population of CD138-negative cells sorted from bone marrow. The receptors come from a donor at least 40 years old with multiple myeloma. Both conserved end residues are part of each CDR3.

V gene	J gene	CDR3 protein
TRBV5-1	TRBJ2-1	CASNLDRSSYNEQFF
TRBV11-2	TRBJ2-1	CASSLLGEQFF
TRBV30	TRBJ2-1	CAWSVGSGGYNEQFF
TRBV20-1	TRBJ2-1	CSARDRENYNEQFF
TRBV20-1	TRBJ2-2	CSARAHRGSGELFF
TRBV5-1	TRBJ2-1	CASSWRTSGSSGKEQFF
TRBV12-3/TRBV12-4	TRBJ1-3	CASSFIAQGGSGNTIYF
TRBV28	TRBJ2-3	CASSSSPGVHTDTQYF
TRBV2	TRBJ1-5	CASSRLRDLNQPQHF
TRBV7-2	TRBJ2-7	CASSLAVGGVYF
TRBV6-6	TRBJ2-3	CASSAQKQGGTDTQYF
TRBV20-1	TRBJ2-7	CSVLGRTNSYEQYF
TRBV18	TRBJ1-1	CASSLQGTGLNTEAFF
TRBV2	TRBJ1-2	CASRADLNGYTF
TRBV24-1	TRBJ2-1	CATSGQPRLAGGRLEQFF
TRBV2	TRBJ2-2	CASNVGTGELFF
TRBV20-1	TRBJ1-5	CSASSEGISNQPQHF
TRBV5-1	TRBJ2-5	CASTAQPGGFQETQYF
TRBV14	TRBJ2-3	CASSQSRGAGKDTQYF
TRBV2	TRBJ1-6	CASRDGTNSPLHF
TRBV29-1	TRBJ2-1	CSAKDRAQSNEQFF
TRBV6-1	TRBJ1-5	CASSEAGTGGDQPQHF
TRBV19	TRBJ2-1	CASSSSAGNEQFF
TRBV2	TRBJ2-5	CASSVAEQETQYF
TRBV5-1	TRBJ2-1	CASSFSGGDYNEQFF
TRBV29-1	TRBJ2-3	CSERGGLVETDTQYF
TRBV4-1	TRBJ2-1	CASSSRDRRSEQFF
TRBV7-2	TRBJ2-1	CASSLALRTNEQFF
TRBV5-4	TRBJ2-1	CASRRTSAGYEQFF
TRBV28	TRBJ1-3	CASSRVVGNTIYF
TRBV6-6	TRBJ2-5	CASSYGAQMGETQYF
TRBV19	TRBJ2-5	CASSRGYTETQYF
TRBV20-1	TRBJ2-7	CSVMGGPGPYEQYF
TRBV29-1	TRBJ2-1	CGVDIWDSHYNEKFF
TRBV20-1	TRBJ1-1	CSAYRPPGNTEAFF
TRBV12-3/TRBV12-4	TRBJ2-2	CASSRLENTGELFF
TRBV4-1	TRBJ2-2	CASSQDPSRRGSNTGELFF
TRBV28	TRBJ2-3	CASSSSRDYASTQYF
TRBV28	TRBJ2-2	CASSLWMSGELFF
TRBV20-1	TRBJ1-1	CSAPERGTEAFF
TRBV2	TRBJ1-6	CASSYARSPLHF
TRBV19	TRBJ1-5	CASSFTGGTQPQHF
TRBV28	TRBJ1-5	CASSRLEGGLQPQHF
TRBV28	TRBJ2-6	CASRVAGVQAGANVLTF
TRBV5-1	TRBJ2-2	CASMTTTKVTGELFF